One sample yielded the 16 T cell receptor beta chains listed below, sequenced in a study of PD-L1 blockade in urothelial cancer. Some clones are missing from TCRdb's copy, which holds only in-frame ones; the method was immunoSEQ multiplex PCR. The sample shows about 63,000 clones, 81% of them seen only once. The time point is: pretreatment peripheral blood. The specimen comprised PBMCs, sampled around atezolizumab (anti-PD-L1) treatment. These receptors came from a man between 65 and 79 years old with urothelial cancer.

This chain joins TRBV6-6 and TRBJ2-1; D might be TRBD1 (6 bases). The CDR3 loop spans 13 amino acids. V shed 5 bases and J shed 8 bases, with 13 bases lying between them. Germline-derived CDR1 and CDR2 are MNHNY and SVGAGI (reference sequence). The CDR3, as DNA: TGTGCCAGCAGTCCACAGGGTTTTGATGAGCAGTTCTTC. This translates into CASSPQGFDEQFF.

This clone was recorded only once. The genes are TRBV7-2 and TRBJ1-5, with D possibly being TRBD1 (5 bases). With 7 bases removed from V and 3 bases from J, the gap between germline ends came to 13 bases. CDR1 is SGHTA and CDR2 is FQGNSA in the germline V gene. This CDR3 is 14 amino acids long. CDR3 bases: TGTGCCAGCACCTCGGGAGGGGTCAATCAGCCCCAGCATTTT. Its translation: CASTSGGVNQPQHF.

The chain employs TRBV19 and TRBJ1-4; 7 positions match TRBD1. In germline, CDR1 is LNHDA, CDR2 SQIVND (reference sequence). This CDR3 spans 13 amino acids. Trimming removed 4 bases from V and 13 bases from J; junction bases left unmatched: 9. CDR3 protein: CASSTDRADRLFF. CDR3 in DNA: TGTGCCAGTAGTACCGACAGGGCAGATAGACTGTTTTTT.

This chain joins TRBV7-3 and TRBJ2-1; TRBD2 might be the D (5 bases). The CDR3 contains 14 residues. Germline values: CDR1 SGHTA, CDR2 FQGTGA. V was cut by 3 bases and J by 2 bases, with 8 bases left in between. CDR3 DNA sequence: TGTGCCAGCAGCTTTAGCGACCCCTACAATGAGCAGTTCTTC. It encodes CASSFSDPYNEQFF.

The V gene is TRBV19, the J gene TRBJ2-7; 8 positions match TRBD1. The CDR3 has 18 residues. Trimming removed 1 base from V and 0 bases from J; junction bases left unmatched: 11. Germline CDR1 is LNHDA and CDR2 is SQIVND (reference sequence). The CDR3 coding sequence is TGTGCCAGTAGTATAGGCGTTGGGGGGACAGGATTCTCCTACGAGCAGTACTTC. Translating gives CASSIGVGGTGFSYEQYF.

V and J are TRBV6-6 and TRBJ1-4, with 9 positions matching TRBD1. V trimming: 0 bases; J trimming: 8 bases; junction bases outside the gene matches: 4. The CDR3 is made up of 15 amino acids. CDR1 MNHNY and CDR2 SVGAGI come from the germline V gene (reference sequence). The CDR3 DNA reads TGTGCCAGCAGTTACTCGGGGACAGGGAACGAAAAACTGTTTTTT. It specifies CASSYSGTGNEKLFF.

The V and J genes are TRBV9 and TRBJ2-1, with 10 bases fitting TRBD2. Germline V lookup: CDR1 SGDLS, CDR2 YYNGEE. The length of the CDR3 is 14 residues. V was clipped by 0 bases and J by 7 bases; unmatched bases: 1. This chain's CDR3 is CASSVVAGGNEQFF. DNA for the CDR3: TGTGCCAGCAGCGTAGTAGCGGGGGGAAATGAGCAGTTCTTC.

V usage is TRBV7-6 and J usage is TRBJ2-5, with unresolved D. Trimming cost V 2 bases and J 4 bases, with 11 bases left between them. From germline, CDR1 is SGHVS and CDR2 FNYEAQ. The CDR3 is 14 amino acids. In nucleotides, the CDR3 is TGTGCCAGCAGCTTAAAAGTTAGAGGAGAGACCCAGTACTTC. It specifies CASSLKVRGETQYF.

V is TRBV19 and J is TRBJ2-7; 9 positions match TRBD1. V lost 6 bases and J lost 4; bases outside the gene matches: 10. CDR1 and CDR2 (germline): LNHDA, SQIVND (reference sequence). The length of the CDR3 is 15 residues. CDR3 residues: CASRDRTGAGYEQYF. As DNA, the CDR3 is TGTGCCAGTAGGGACCGGACAGGGGCCGGATACGAGCAGTACTTC.

J is TRBJ1-5 and V is TRBV7-9, with D possibly TRBD1 on 6 matching bases. Germline V gene sequence: CDR1 SEHNR, CDR2 FQNEAQ (reference sequence). The CDR3 is made up of 13 amino acids. V lost 3 bases and J lost 5, with 8 bases in between. CDR3 nucleotide sequence: TGTGCCAGCAGCTTGGGGGCTTATCAGCCCCAGCATTTT. This sequence encodes CASSLGAYQPQHF.

The V gene is TRBV5-4, the J gene TRBJ2-3, with D possibly being TRBD2 (5 bases). CDR3 length: 15 residues. Germline CDR1 SGHNT, CDR2 YYREEE (reference sequence). V lost 1 base to trimming and J lost 5 bases, with 14 bases between them. CDR3 amino acids: CASSLSGKGGDTQYF. DNA of the CDR3: TGTGCCAGCAGCTTGTCGGGAAAGGGCGGAGATACGCAGTATTTT.

The chain recombines TRBV10-3 with TRBJ2-5; the match to TRBD1 covers 7 bases. The V and J ends lost 6 bases and 4 bases, in that order; junction bases with no gene match: 14. The CDR3 loop spans 16 amino acids. The germline gives CDR1 ENHRY, CDR2 SYGVKD. DNA for the CDR3: TGTGCCATCAGAAAGGGGGCCACCAGGATGTTAGAGACCCAGTACTTC. It yields the protein CAIRKGATRMLETQYF.

This clone was seen a handful of times. The chain links TRBV30 to TRBJ1-5, with 7 bases that match TRBD1. Trimming at V came to 2 bases and at J to 4 bases, leaving 2 bases not matched to a gene. The CDR3 totals 13 residues. The germline gives CDR1 GTSNPN, CDR2 SVGIG (reference sequence). The CDR3 DNA reads as TGTGCCTGGAGTCAGGGGGTTAATCAGCCCCAGCATTTT. This sequence encodes CAWSQGVNQPQHF.

The chain combines TRBV5-6 with TRBJ2-1, with 9 bases lining up with TRBD2. The CDR3 length is 17 residues. Germline V lookup: CDR1 SGHDT, CDR2 YYEEEE. V gave up 2 bases and J gave up 6 bases; unmatched junction bases: 12. The CDR3 DNA is TGTGCCAGCAGCTTAGATACTGGGACTAGCATGTTCAATGAGCAGTTCTTC. It encodes CASSLDTGTSMFNEQFF.

The chain has TRBV7-2 and TRBJ2-1; possibly TRBD1 for D (6 bases). Between the trimmed V and J ends, which lost 2 bases and 6 bases, there was a span of 14 bases. Germline V gene data show CDR1 as SGHTA and CDR2 as FQGNSA. The CDR3 is made up of 15 amino acids. The CDR3 reads CASSLLQGIANEQFF. The CDR3 nucleotides are TGTGCCAGCAGCTTATTGCAGGGGATTGCCAATGAGCAGTTCTTC.

The chain couples TRBV11-3 to TRBJ1-1; TRBD1 is a possible D gene (5 bases). Germline V lookup: CDR1 SGHNT, CDR2 YENEEA. This CDR3 spans 15 amino acids. Trimming pared 4 bases from V and 6 bases from J, leaving 18 bases between. The CDR3 coding sequence is TGTGCCAGCAGCTCGACCAGGGAAAACCTCGCTGAAGCTTTCTTT. It codes for CASSSTRENLAEAFF.